Presented here are 21 T cell receptor beta chains from one specimen sequenced in a study of T-cell reconstitution after alpha-beta-depleted transplantation in children. Unique molecular identifiers were used to barcode this TCRbeta library. TCRdb analysed the PCR reads with MiXCR anew, one entry per CDR3 protein. The data show approximately 520,000 distinct CDR3 sequences, about 31% seen once. Sequencing was performed on PBMCs from the stem cell graft donor, taken from the stem cell graft. The receptors stem from a human donor who donated a stem cell graft to a child with aplastic anemia.

This clonotype was counted only a few times. This chain joins TRBV20-1 and TRBJ1-1; TRBD1 might be the D (5 bases). Deletions cut 1 base from V and 0 bases from J, with 12 bases between. This CDR3 contains 15 residues. From germline, CDR1 is DFQATT and CDR2 SNEGSKA (reference sequence). CDR3 protein: CSARARQPMNTEAFF. The DNA for the CDR3 is TGCAGTGCTAGAGCCCGACAGCCTATGAACACTGAAGCTTTCTTT.

The V and J genes are TRBV2 and TRBJ2-2; possibly TRBD1 for D (5 bases). The CDR3 sequence is 14 residues long. Deletions cut 9 bases from V and 0 bases from J, with 11 bases between. Germline V gene lookup returns CDR1 SNHLY and CDR2 FYNNEI. CDR3 bases: TGTGCCAGTAGGAGACAGACGAACACCGGGGAGCTGTTTTTT. It is translated as CASRRQTNTGELFF.

This clonotype was picked up one time. The chain joins TRBV29-1 to TRBJ2-3; tentatively, D is TRBD1 (5 bases). The germline gives CDR1 SQVTM, CDR2 ANQGSEA. Trimming shortened V by 6 bases and J by 4 bases, and 17 bases separated the two germline ends. This CDR3 is built from 14 residues. CDR3 amino acids: CSVHPLLGPDTQYF. Written as DNA, the CDR3 is TGCAGCGTCCATCCCTTGCTGGGGCCAGATACGCAGTATTTT.

This clonotype was recorded a few times. The rearrangement links TRBV7-2 to TRBJ1-6; 7 bases agree with TRBD1. V was clipped by 3 bases and J by 5 bases; unmatched bases: 10. This CDR3 region has 17 residues. The germline V gene has CDR1 SGHTA and CDR2 FQGNSA. Here the CDR3 DNA reads TGTGCCAGCAGCTTCCCCGCGGGAGGGGGCGATAATTCACCCCTCCACTTT. Translation gives CASSFPAGGGDNSPLHF. The whole variable domain, filled in from reference TRBV7-2 and TRBJ1-6, reads GAGVSQSPSNKVTEKGKDVELRCDPISGHTALYWYRQSLGQGLEFLIYFQGNSAPDKSGLPSDRFSAERTGGSVSTLTIQRTQQEDSAVYLCASSFPAGGGDNSPLHFGNGTRLTVT.

The rearrangement links TRBV5-1 to TRBJ2-1, with D perhaps being TRBD1 or TRBD2 (5 bases each). The CDR3 loop spans 14 amino acids. From germline, CDR1 is SGHRS and CDR2 YFSETQ. The V end lost 5 bases, the J end lost 0 bases, and 9 bases lay between the germline ends. CDR3 loop: CASSRDVSYNEQFF. The CDR3 nucleotides are TGCGCCAGCAGTAGGGACGTCTCCTACAATGAGCAGTTCTTC.

The chain links TRBV5-1 to TRBJ2-5; weak D call: TRBD2 (5 bases). Germline CDR1 reads SGHRS; CDR2 reads YFSETQ. Trimming shortened V by 5 bases and J by 2 bases, and 10 bases separated the two germline ends. The CDR3 spans 13 residues. This chain's CDR3 is CASRRAEQETQYF. CDR3 DNA: TGCGCCAGCAGGCGGGCGGAACAAGAGACCCAGTACTTC.

The chain recombines TRBV11-2 with TRBJ2-1; 12 nucleotides match TRBD1. This CDR3 spans 19 amino acids. Trimming at V came to 4 bases and at J to 1 base, leaving 11 bases not matched to a gene. In germline, CDR1 is SGHAT, CDR2 FQNNGV. As DNA, the CDR3 is TGTGCCAGCAGCTCACACCGGGACAGGGGGCCAGAGTCCTACAATGAGCAGTTCTTC. Amino acid sequence: CASSSHRDRGPESYNEQFF.

This clonotype was seen more than once but under ten times. The rearrangement joins TRBV5-1 to TRBJ1-2; D is unclear. Germline assignment: CDR1 SGHRS and CDR2 YFSETQ. Trimming removed 0 bases from V and 8 bases from J, with 11 bases in between. This CDR3 spans 13 amino acids. In nucleotides, the CDR3 is TGCGCCAGCAGCTTGGAGGGAACCCGCGGCTACACCTTC. This gives the protein CASSLEGTRGYTF.

This clonotype was counted only a few times. The V and J genes are TRBV7-6 and TRBJ2-7; tentative D call: TRBD2 (6 bases). This CDR3 contains 14 residues. Trimming cost V 6 bases and J 0 bases, with 12 bases left between them. The germline V gene has CDR1 SGHVS and CDR2 FNYEAQ. Here the CDR3 DNA reads TGTGCCAGCAGTTGGGGGGTAGGCTCCTACGAGCAGTACTTC. This translates into CASSWGVGSYEQYF.

The rearrangement joins TRBV11-2 to TRBJ2-2; TRBD2 aligns across 16 bases. There are 19 residues in the CDR3. Trimming removed 5 bases from V and 0 bases from J; junction bases left unmatched: 6. Germline V gene lookup returns CDR1 SGHAT and CDR2 FQNNGV. DNA for the CDR3: TGTGCCAGCAGCGTACCCGGGACTAGCGGGAGGGCGAACACCGGGGAGCTGTTTTTT. Translation gives CASSVPGTSGRANTGELFF.

The chain carries TRBV12-3 or TRBV12-4 and TRBJ1-1, with 7 nucleotides matching TRBD1. The CDR3 consists of 16 residues. J lost 5 bases, V lost 7 bases, and 16 bases had no gene match. CDR3 DNA sequence: TGTGCCAGCAAAACAGGGGTGAAATTAGTGGGAACTGAAGCTTTCTTT. It translates to CASKTGVKLVGTEAFF.

This chain uses TRBV9 with TRBJ2-3; 8 nucleotides match TRBD2. From germline, CDR1 is SGDLS and CDR2 YYNGEE. V was pared by 4 bases and J by 9 bases, with 7 bases of the junction left unmatched. The CDR3 extends over 13 amino acids. The CDR3 sequence: CASSIDIAGTQYF. CDR3 DNA: TGTGCCAGCAGCATCGATATAGCGGGGACGCAGTATTTT.

This clonotype was seen more than once but under ten times. The chain carries TRBV30 and TRBJ2-6; 9 bases line up with TRBD2. Germline CDR1 and CDR2: GTSNPN and SVGIG (reference sequence). J gave up 0 bases and V 5 bases, and 11 bases lay outside the gene matches. The CDR3 loop spans 18 amino acids. The CDR3 bases are TGTGCCTGGGCGGAGTGGAGTAGCGGGAGCTCTGGGGCCAACGTCCTGACTTTC. Residues: CAWAEWSSGSSGANVLTF.

The chain links TRBV4-2 to TRBJ2-7; 9 bases line up with TRBD2. Per germline, CDR1 LGHNA and CDR2 YNFKEQ. The J segment lost 2 bases and the V segment lost 1 base, leaving 15 bases of the junction unmatched. The CDR3 is made up of 19 amino acids. CDR3 bases: TGTGCCAGCAGCCAAGCAGCGGGGGGCCGAATCATGGGGACCTACGAGCAGTACTTC. Translating it yields CASSQAAGGRIMGTYEQYF.

The DNA for the CDR3 is TGCAGTGCCTCCCGAGGGGGGCAGTTGAACACTGAAGCTTTCTTT. Protein: CSASRGGQLNTEAFF. V and J are TRBV20-1 and TRBJ1-1; D is possibly TRBD1 (6 bases). The CDR3 extends over 15 amino acids. Per the germline V gene, CDR1 is DFQATT and CDR2 is SNEGSKA (reference sequence). V was shortened by 6 bases and J by 0 bases, with 17 bases between the two germline ends.

The V call is TRBV18, the J call TRBJ2-1; TRBD2 matches 9 bases. The ends lost 4 bases at V and 2 bases at J; junction bases unmatched: 9. The CDR3 has 17 residues. From germline, CDR1 is KGHSH and CDR2 LQKENI. In DNA form, the CDR3 reads TGTGCCAGCTCACTTCTACCAGAGCGGGAGGCCTACAATGAGCAGTTCTTC. Its protein is CASSLLPEREAYNEQFF.

The chain is built from TRBV20-1 and TRBJ1-2; D is possibly TRBD1 (6 bases). This CDR3 has 17 amino acids. Germline V lookup: CDR1 DFQATT, CDR2 SNEGSKA (reference sequence). Trimming cost V 0 bases and J 4 bases, with 21 bases left between them. The CDR3 spells CSARDQRGTHGVYGYTF. In DNA form, the CDR3 reads TGCAGTGCTAGAGATCAAAGGGGGACACATGGTGTCTATGGCTACACCTTC.

V and J are TRBV10-3 and TRBJ2-7; the D is unclear. This CDR3 is 13 amino acids long. From germline, CDR1 is ENHRY and CDR2 SYGVKD. The ends were cut back, 10 bases at V and 1 base at J, with 14 bases in the middle. The CDR3 loop reads CATSLERSYEQYF. The CDR3 bases are TGTGCCACCTCTTTAGAACGGTCCTACGAGCAGTACTTC.

The rearrangement uses TRBV5-1 and TRBJ2-7, with a possible D match to TRBD2 (6 bases). Trimming shortened V by 3 bases and J by 2 bases, and 18 bases separated the two germline ends. The CDR3 consists of 16 residues. CDR1 is SGHRS, CDR2 YFSETQ, per germline. The chain's CDR3 is CASSSLPAGRPYEQYF. In DNA, the CDR3 is TGCGCCAGCAGCTCCTTGCCAGCGGGCCGCCCCTACGAGCAGTACTTC.

The J gene is TRBJ2-7, the V gene TRBV5-6, with TRBD2 matching 7 bases. Germline lookup yields CDR1 SGHDT and CDR2 YYEEEE. Trimming cost V 4 bases and J 6 bases; bases outside gene matches: 1. This CDR3 region has 11 residues. CDR3 sequence (DNA): TGTGCCAGCAGCGGGGGGGTCGAGCAGTACGTC. The encoded protein is CASSGGVEQYV.

This clonotype was counted only a few times. The rearrangement joins TRBV9 to TRBJ2-1, with D uncertain. The CDR3 covers 11 residues. CDR1 and CDR2 (germline): SGDLS, YYNGEE. Trimming shortened V by 0 bases and J by 9 bases, and 4 bases separated the two germline ends. The CDR3 DNA follows: TGTGCCAGCAGCGTAGTGGGTGAGCAGTTCTTC. Amino acid sequence: CASSVVGEQFF. Combining the CDR3 with reference TRBV9 and TRBJ2-1 gives the whole variable domain DSGVTQTPKHLITATGQRVTLRCSPRSGDLSVYWYQQSLDQGLQFLIQYYNGEERAKGNILERFSAQQFPDLHSELNLSSLELGDSALYFCASSVVGEQFFGPGTRLTVL.